The entry below gives a single T cell receptor (beta chain) sequence along with its context. The antigen is undetermined. Here immunoSEQ multiplex PCR was the method, and the copy in TCRdb shows in-frame clones only, minus some. Altogether 84,000 or so clones are present, approximately 80% being singletons, with the ten largest covering about 5.7%. Regarding time point: week 47, end of study. In the vaccine, a single dose held 300 ug of the mutant IDH1 20-mer peptide, along with topical imiquimod. This entry belongs to a study of a mutant IDH1 vaccine in newly diagnosed glioma. The CDR3 spans 15 residues. The V gene's germline CDR1 is SGHTS and CDR2 YDEGEE. The V gene end was trimmed by 2 bases and the J gene end by 0 bases; junction bases not matched to a gene: 1.

The clonotype was recovered from a middle-aged man with glioma. The chain couples TRBV5-8 to TRBJ2-1, with 8 bases aligning to TRBD1. The input for sequencing was PBMCs, taken from a glioma patient whose treatment included an IDH1 peptide vaccine. CDR3 sequence reads: CASSFGQGSYNEQFF. The CDR3 DNA follows: TGTGCCAGCAGCTTCGGACAGGGCTCCTACAATGAGCAGTTCTTC. Supplemented by reference TRBV5-8 and TRBJ2-1, the full variable domain reads EAGVTQSPTHLIKTRGQQATLRCSPISGHTSVYWYQQALGLGLQFLLWYDEGEERNRGNFPPRFSGRQFPNYSSELNVNALELEDSALYLCASSFGQGSYNEQFFGPGTRLTVL.